The present T cell receptor (beta chain) was sequenced within a study of breast tumors, draining lymph nodes, adjacent tissues. Breast cancer patients provided tissue from their axillary draining lymph nodes. Comments on this clonotype: Without the conserved terminal phenylalanine or tryptophan, this CDR3 likely stems from a read error.

MiXCR, applied by TCRdb to the multiplex PCR reads, yields one record per CDR3 protein. The data hold about 220,000 distinct CDR3 sequences, with less than 35% observed a single time. Sequencing was done on a sample of axillary lymph node tissue. This TCR was sampled from a female donor with breast cancer. Some clones in this sample may be carry-over from other donors' samples.

In DNA form, the CDR3 reads TGCGCCAGCAGGATGGGACAGGGGGCGAATGAGCAGTTCCTC. Translation gives CASRMGQGANEQFL. The V call is TRBV7-9, the J call TRBJ2-1; TRBD1 matches at 12 bases. The CDR3 loop spans 14 amino acids. CDR1 is SEHNR and CDR2 is FQNEAQ in the germline V gene (reference sequence).